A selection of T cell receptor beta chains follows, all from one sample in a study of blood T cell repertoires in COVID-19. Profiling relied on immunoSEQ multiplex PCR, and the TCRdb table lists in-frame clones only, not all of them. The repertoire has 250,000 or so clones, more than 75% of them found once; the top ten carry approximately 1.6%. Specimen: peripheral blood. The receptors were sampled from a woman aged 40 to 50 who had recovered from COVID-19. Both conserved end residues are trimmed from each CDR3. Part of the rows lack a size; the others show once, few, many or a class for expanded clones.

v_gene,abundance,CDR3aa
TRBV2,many,ASSADRGNQPQH
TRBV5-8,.,ASSEGQPNEKLF
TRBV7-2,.,ASSLGWGQYGYT
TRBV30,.,AWNGLRDYHTSNTEAF
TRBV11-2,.,ASSLRQYTYEQY
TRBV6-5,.,ASSYRSGGTETQY
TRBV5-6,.,ASTLGGFYEQY
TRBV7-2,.,ASSLGTGVEKLF
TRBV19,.,ASRTTGGASNQPQH
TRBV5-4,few,ASSIDRGRATGELF
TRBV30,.,AWLGQASTEAF
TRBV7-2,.,ASRLTPGAWEKLF